This T cell receptor (beta chain) was sequenced in a study of Ad26.COV2.S vaccination and SARS-CoV-2 variants. In the study overall: Dosing was one shot or two shots 56 days apart.

Assay: immunoSEQ multiplex PCR; the TCRdb copy retains only in-frame clones and omits some. The table includes about 680,000 clones, around 89% detected once. Turning to this clone: Its antigen is as yet unknown.

The ends were cut back, 6 bases at V and 6 bases at J, with 11 bases in the middle. The CDR3 has 12 residues. Per germline, CDR1 SNHLY and CDR2 FYNNEI. Whole-study results and caveats: People who got the vaccine or the placebo had similar non-spike TCR breadth.

The treatment: some 20 received Ad26.COV2.S at low or high dose, single or two shots; about 5 received placebo; per-sample allocation not given. Collection of the samples took place on day 63 after the first injection of vaccine or placebo. The sample came from a Boston adult aged 18-55 years. The TCR sequence derives from a person aged 18-60 years who received the Ad26.COV2.S COVID-19 vaccine or a placebo. V is TRBV2 and J is TRBJ1-2; weak D call: TRBD1 (5 bases). The sample was peripheral blood, taken in a trial of Ad26.COV2.S vaccine versus placebo. This CDR3 is CASRGDNDGYTF. CDR3 nucleotides: TGTGCCAGCAGGGGGGATAATGATGGCTACACCTTC. The full variable domain, in which reference TRBV2 and TRBJ1-2 provide the parts outside the CDR3, is EPEVTQTPSHQVTQMGQEVILRCVPISNHLYFYWYRQILGQKVEFLVSFYNNEISEKSEIFDDQFSVERPDGSNFTLKIRSTKLEDSAMYFCASRGDNDGYTFGSGTRLTVV.